The rows below give T cell receptor beta chains drawn from one sample of a study of cytomegalovirus exposure and HLA in healthy donors. Assay: immunoSEQ multiplex PCR; the TCRdb copy retains only in-frame clones and omits some. The profile shows around 200,000 clones, approximately 80% of them singletons. The sequenced material came from PBMCs. The origin of the receptors is a woman in her fifties or sixties in good health and CMV-seropositive. The CDR3 runs from the conserved cysteine through the conserved F or W. The D gene is left open where the match is weak. Clone size is shown for a subset of rows, as once, few, many or a class of expanded clone.

TRBD2	NA	TRBV5-6	TRBJ2-7	CASSGGGDDSYEQYF	TGTGCCAGCAGCGGGGGGGGAGACGACTCTTACGAGCAGTACTTC
NA	NA	TRBV5-1	TRBJ1-1	CASTPGDNTEAFF	TGCGCCAGCACCCCCGGGGATAACACTGAAGCTTTCTTT
TRBD1	NA	TRBV6-1	TRBJ1-6	CASSEVVGQGRDNSPLHF	TGTGCCAGCAGTGAAGTGGTGGGACAGGGCCGAGATAATTCACCCCTCCACTTT
TRBD1	NA	TRBV7-9	TRBJ1-6	CASSSGQSYNSPLHF	TGTGCCAGCAGCTCGGGACAGTCATATAATTCACCCCTCCACTTT
NA	NA	TRBV4-3	TRBJ2-3	CASSQGVGRDTQYF	TGCGCCAGCAGCCAAGGGGTTGGGAGAGATACGCAGTATTTT
NA	NA	TRBV5-4	TRBJ1-1	CASSSPGVRAEAFF	TGTGCCAGCAGCTCCCCCGGGGTAAGGGCTGAAGCTTTCTTT
NA	NA	TRBV19	TRBJ2-1	CASSPTGFSYNEQFF	TGTGCCAGTAGTCCCACAGGGTTTTCCTACAATGAGCAGTTCTTC
NA	once	TRBV12-5	TRBJ1-1	CASGPGVEAFF	TGTGCTAGTGGCCCGGGTGTGGAGGCTTTCTTT
NA	NA	TRBV6-5	TRBJ1-5	CASSRASEGQPQHF	TGTGCCAGCAGCCGGGCGTCGGAGGGACAGCCCCAGCATTTT
TRBD2	NA	TRBV6-1	TRBJ2-7	CASSVAGGSYEQYF	TGTGCCAGCAGCGTAGCGGGAGGGTCCTACGAGCAGTACTTC
TRBD2	NA	TRBV2	TRBJ2-3	CASRIGTSGGTQYF	TGTGCCAGCAGAATCGGGACTAGCGGGGGGACGCAGTATTTT
NA	NA	TRBV4-3	TRBJ1-1	CASSRELRNTEAFF	TGCGCCAGCAGCAGAGAACTTCGGAACACTGAAGCTTTCTTT
TRBD1	NA	TRBV30	TRBJ2-7	CAWGTGTSYEQYF	TGTGCCTGGGGGACAGGGACGTCCTACGAGCAGTACTTC
TRBD2	NA	TRBV11-2	TRBJ2-2	CASSLVGAGATGELFF	TGTGCCAGCAGCTTAGTTGGAGCGGGGGCAACCGGGGAGCTGTTTTTT
NA	NA	TRBV9	TRBJ1-2	CASSKGGVNYGYTF	TGTGCCAGCAGCAAAGGAGGGGTAAACTATGGCTACACCTTC
TRBD1	NA	TRBV7-9	TRBJ2-3	CSSSLGTGRGDTQYF	TGTTCCAGCAGCCTCGGGACAGGGAGAGGAGATACGCAGTATTTT
TRBD1	few	TRBV6-6	TRBJ2-7	CASSAGTGNYGEQYF	TGTGCCAGCAGCGCCGGGACAGGTAATTACGGCGAGCAGTACTTC
NA	NA	TRBV5-1	TRBJ2-1	CASSLVSYNEQFF	TGCGCCAGCAGCTTGGTATCCTACAATGAGCAGTTCTTC
NA	NA	TRBV28	TRBJ1-2	CASSPPQGMNYGYTF	TGTGCCAGCAGCCCCCCCCAGGGGATGAACTATGGCTACACCTTC
NA	NA	TRBV19	TRBJ2-1	CASSRVSEQFF	TGTGCCAGTAGCCGGGTCAGTGAGCAGTTCTTC
NA	few	TRBV30	TRBJ1-1	CACRQMNTEAFF	TGTGCCTGCCGACAGATGAACACTGAAGCTTTCTTT
TRBD1	NA	TRBV6-5	TRBJ2-7	CASSYGGGQGYEQYF	TGTGCCAGCAGTTACGGAGGAGGACAGGGCTACGAGCAGTACTTC
TRBD1	few	TRBV11-2	TRBJ1-1	CASSLQGATEAFF	TGTGCCAGCAGTTTACAGGGGGCCACTGAAGCTTTCTTT
TRBD1	once	TRBV5-1	TRBJ2-5	CASSEGTGARETQYF	TGCGCCAGCAGCGAGGGGACAGGAGCTCGGGAGACCCAGTACTTC
TRBD2	NA	TRBV11-2	TRBJ2-7	CASSLDRTRFSEQYF	TGTGCCAGCAGCTTAGACAGGACTAGGTTTAGTGAGCAGTACTTC
NA	NA	TRBV30	TRBJ1-1	CAWSEGAAFF	TGTGCCTGGAGTGAGGGAGCGGCTTTCTTT
TRBD2	once	TRBV5-1	TRBJ2-3	CASSRSAGADTQYF	TGCGCCAGCAGCAGGAGTGCGGGGGCAGATACGCAGTATTTT
NA	NA	TRBV15	TRBJ2-7	CATSRDLEGAKQYF	TGTGCCACCAGCAGAGATTTGGAGGGAGCAAAGCAGTACTTC